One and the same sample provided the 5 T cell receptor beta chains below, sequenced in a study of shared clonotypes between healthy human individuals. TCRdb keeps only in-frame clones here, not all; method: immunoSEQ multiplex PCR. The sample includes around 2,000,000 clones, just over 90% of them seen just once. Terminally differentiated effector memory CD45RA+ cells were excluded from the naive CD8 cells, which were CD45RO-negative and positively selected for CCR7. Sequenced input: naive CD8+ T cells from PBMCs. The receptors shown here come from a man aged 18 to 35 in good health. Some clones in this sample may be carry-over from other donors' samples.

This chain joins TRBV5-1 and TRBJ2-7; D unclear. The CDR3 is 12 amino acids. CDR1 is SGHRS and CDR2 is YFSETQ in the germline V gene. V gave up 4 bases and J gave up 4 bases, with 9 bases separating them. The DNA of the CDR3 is TGCGCCAGCAGCGGAGAGAGGTACGAGCAGTACTTC. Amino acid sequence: CASSGERYEQYF.

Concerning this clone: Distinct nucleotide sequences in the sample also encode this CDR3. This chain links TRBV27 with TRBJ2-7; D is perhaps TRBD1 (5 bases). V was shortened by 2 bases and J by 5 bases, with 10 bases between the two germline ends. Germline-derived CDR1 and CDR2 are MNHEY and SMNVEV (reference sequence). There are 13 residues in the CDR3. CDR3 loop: CASSLQGSNEQYF. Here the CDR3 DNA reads TGTGCCAGCAGTTTACAGGGAAGCAACGAGCAGTACTTC.

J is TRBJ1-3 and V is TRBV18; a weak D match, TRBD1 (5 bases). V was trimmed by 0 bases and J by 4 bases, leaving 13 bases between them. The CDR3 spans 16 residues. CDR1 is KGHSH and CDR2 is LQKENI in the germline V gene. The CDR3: CASSPPSEGTGNTIYF. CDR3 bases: TGTGCCAGCTCACCACCGTCGGAGGGGACCGGAAACACCATATATTTT.

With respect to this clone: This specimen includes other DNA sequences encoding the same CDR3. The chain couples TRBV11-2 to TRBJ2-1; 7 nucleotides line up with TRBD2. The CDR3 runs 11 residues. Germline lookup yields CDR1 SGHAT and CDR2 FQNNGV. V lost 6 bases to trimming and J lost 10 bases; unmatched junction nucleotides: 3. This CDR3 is CASSLLAEQFF. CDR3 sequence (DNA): TGTGCCAGCAGTTTACTAGCGGAGCAGTTCTTC.

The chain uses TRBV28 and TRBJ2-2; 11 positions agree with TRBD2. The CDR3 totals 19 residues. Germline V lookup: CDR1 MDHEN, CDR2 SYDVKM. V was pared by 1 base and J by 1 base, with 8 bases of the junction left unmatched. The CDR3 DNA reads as TGTGCCAGCAGTTTATTAACATTGGGACTAGCGGAGAACACCGGGGAGCTGTTTTTT. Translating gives CASSLLTLGLAENTGELFF.